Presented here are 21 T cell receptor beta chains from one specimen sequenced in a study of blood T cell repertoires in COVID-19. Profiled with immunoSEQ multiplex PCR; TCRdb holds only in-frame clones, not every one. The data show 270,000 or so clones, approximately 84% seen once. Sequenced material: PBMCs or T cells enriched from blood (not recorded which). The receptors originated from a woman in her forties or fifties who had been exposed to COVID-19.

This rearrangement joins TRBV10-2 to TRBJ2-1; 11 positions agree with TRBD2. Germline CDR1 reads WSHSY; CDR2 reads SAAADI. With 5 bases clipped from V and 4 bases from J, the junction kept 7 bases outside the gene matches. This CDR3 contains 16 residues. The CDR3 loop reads CASSTRGLAEYNEQFF. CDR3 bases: TGCGCCAGCAGTACACGGGGACTAGCGGAATACAATGAGCAGTTCTTC.

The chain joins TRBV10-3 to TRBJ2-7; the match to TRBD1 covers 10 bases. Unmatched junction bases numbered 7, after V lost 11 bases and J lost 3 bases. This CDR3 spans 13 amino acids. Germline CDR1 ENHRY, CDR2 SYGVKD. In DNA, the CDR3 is TGTGCCTCCCAGGACAGGGGGATCTACGAGCAGTACTTC. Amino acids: CASQDRGIYEQYF.

CDR3 loop: CASSYPGGSETQYF. CDR3 bases: TGCGCCAGCAGTTACCCAGGGGGCTCAGAGACCCAGTACTTC. The chain couples TRBV5-1 to TRBJ2-5, with 8 nucleotides matching TRBD1. V dropped 5 bases and J dropped 4; count of bases not matched to a gene: 7. The CDR3 runs 14 residues. In germline, CDR1 is SGHRS, CDR2 YFSETQ.

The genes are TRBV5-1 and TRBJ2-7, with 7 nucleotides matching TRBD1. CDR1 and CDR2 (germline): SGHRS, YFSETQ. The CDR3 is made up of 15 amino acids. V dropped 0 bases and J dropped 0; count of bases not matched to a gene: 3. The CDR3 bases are TGCGCCAGCAGCTTGGCGGGACAGTTCTCCTACGAGCAGTACTTC. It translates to CASSLAGQFSYEQYF.

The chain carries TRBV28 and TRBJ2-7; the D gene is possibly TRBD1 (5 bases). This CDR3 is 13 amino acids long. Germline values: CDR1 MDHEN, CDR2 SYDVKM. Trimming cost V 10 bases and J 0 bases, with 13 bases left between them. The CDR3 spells CATEQAPSYEQYF. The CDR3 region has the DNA TGTGCCACGGAACAGGCCCCCTCCTACGAGCAGTACTTC.

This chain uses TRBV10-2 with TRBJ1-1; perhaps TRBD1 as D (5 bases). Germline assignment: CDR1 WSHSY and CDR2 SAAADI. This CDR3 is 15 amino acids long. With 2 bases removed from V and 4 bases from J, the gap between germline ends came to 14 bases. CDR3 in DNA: TGCGCCAGCAGTGAGCCGGGGGTGTTCAGCACTGAAGCTTTCTTT. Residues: CASSEPGVFSTEAFF.

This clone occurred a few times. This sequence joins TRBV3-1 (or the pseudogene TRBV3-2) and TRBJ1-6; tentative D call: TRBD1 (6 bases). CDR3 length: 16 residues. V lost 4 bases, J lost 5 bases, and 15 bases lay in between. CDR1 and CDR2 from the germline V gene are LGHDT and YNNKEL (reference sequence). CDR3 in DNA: TGTGCCAGCAGCCTCAGCCTGGGACAAGATAATTCACCCCTCCACTTT. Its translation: CASSLSLGQDNSPLHF.

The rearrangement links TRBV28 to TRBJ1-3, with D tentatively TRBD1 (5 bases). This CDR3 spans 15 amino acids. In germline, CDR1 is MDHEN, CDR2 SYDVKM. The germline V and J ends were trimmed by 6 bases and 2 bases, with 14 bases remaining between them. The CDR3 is CASSRQGGTGNTIYF. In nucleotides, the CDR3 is TGTGCCAGCAGCCGGCAGGGAGGTACTGGAAACACCATATATTTT.

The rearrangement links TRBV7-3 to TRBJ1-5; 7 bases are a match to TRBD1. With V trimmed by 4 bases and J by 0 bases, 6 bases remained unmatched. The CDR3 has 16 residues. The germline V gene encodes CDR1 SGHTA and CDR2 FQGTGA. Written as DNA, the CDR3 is TGTGCCAGCAGCTCCACAGGGGTTCTTAGCAATCAGCCCCAGCATTTT. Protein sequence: CASSSTGVLSNQPQHF. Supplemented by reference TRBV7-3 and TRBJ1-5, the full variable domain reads GAGVSQTPSNKVTEKGKYVELRCDPISGHTALYWYRQSLGQGPEFLIYFQGTGAADDSGLPNDRFFAVRPEGSVSTLKIQRTERGDSAVYLCASSSTGVLSNQPQHFGDGTRLSIL.

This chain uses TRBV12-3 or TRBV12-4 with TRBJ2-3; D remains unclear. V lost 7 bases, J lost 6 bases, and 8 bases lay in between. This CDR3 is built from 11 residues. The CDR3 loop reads CASTSGDTQYF. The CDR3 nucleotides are TGTGCCAGCACCTCTGGCGATACGCAGTATTTT.

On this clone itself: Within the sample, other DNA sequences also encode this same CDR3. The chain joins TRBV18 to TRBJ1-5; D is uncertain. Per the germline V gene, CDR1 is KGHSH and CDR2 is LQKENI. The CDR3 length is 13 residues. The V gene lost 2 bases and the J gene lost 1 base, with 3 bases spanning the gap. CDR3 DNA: TGTGCCAGCTCACCAAGCAGCAATCAGCCCCAGCATTTT. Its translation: CASSPSSNQPQHF. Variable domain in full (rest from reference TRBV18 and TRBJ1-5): NAGVMQNPRHLVRRRGQEARLRCSPMKGHSHVYWYRQLPEEGLKFMVYLQKENIIDESGMPKERFSAEFPKEGPSILRIQQVVRGDSAAYFCASSPSSNQPQHFGDGTRLSIL.

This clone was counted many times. This CDR3 reads CASSTLSGYTF. The CDR3 DNA is TGTGCCAGCAGTACCCTAAGCGGCTACACCTTC. V gene TRBV28 combines with J gene TRBJ1-2; unclear D gene. Germline-derived CDR1 and CDR2 are MDHEN and SYDVKM. V lost 5 bases, J lost 8 bases, and 9 bases lay in between. The CDR3 is 11 amino acids.

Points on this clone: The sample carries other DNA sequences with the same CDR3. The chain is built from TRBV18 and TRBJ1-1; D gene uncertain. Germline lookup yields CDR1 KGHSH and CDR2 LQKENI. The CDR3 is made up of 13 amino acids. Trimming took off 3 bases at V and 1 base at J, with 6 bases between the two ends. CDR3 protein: CASSPGQNTEAFF. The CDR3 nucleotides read TGTGCCAGCTCACCTGGGCAGAACACTGAAGCTTTCTTT.

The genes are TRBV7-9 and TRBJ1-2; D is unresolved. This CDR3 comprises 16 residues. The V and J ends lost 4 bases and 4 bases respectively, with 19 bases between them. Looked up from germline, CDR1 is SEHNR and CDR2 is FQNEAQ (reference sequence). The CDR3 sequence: CASSYIKSGSSYGYTF. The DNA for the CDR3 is TGTGCCAGCAGCTATATTAAATCCGGGTCCTCCTATGGCTACACCTTC.

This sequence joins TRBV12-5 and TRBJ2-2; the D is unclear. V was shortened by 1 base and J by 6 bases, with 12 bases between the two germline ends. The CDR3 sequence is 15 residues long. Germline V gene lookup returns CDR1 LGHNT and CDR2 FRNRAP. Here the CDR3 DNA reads TGTGCTAGTGGTTTGGCTCTCCCGGGTCCCGGGGAGCTGTTTTTT. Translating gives CASGLALPGPGELFF.

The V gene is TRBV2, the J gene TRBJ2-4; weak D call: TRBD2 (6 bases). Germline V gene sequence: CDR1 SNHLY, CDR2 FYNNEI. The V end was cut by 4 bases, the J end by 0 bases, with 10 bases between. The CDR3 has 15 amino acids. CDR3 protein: CASSASALAKNIQYF. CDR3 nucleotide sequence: TGTGCCAGCAGTGCTAGCGCGCTAGCCAAAAACATTCAGTACTTC.

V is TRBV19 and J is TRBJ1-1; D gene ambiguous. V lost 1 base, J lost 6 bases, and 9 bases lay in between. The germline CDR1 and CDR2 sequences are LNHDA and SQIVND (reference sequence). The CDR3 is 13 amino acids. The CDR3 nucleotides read TGTGCCAGTAGTATAGCCTCCGCGGCTGAAGCTTTCTTT. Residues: CASSIASAAEAFF.

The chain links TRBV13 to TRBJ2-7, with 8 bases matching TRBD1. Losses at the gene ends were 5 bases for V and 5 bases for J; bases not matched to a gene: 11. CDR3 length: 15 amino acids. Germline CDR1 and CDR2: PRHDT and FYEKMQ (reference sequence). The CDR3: CASSPHLGQGHEQYF. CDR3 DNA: TGTGCCAGCAGCCCCCACCTCGGACAGGGCCACGAGCAGTACTTC.

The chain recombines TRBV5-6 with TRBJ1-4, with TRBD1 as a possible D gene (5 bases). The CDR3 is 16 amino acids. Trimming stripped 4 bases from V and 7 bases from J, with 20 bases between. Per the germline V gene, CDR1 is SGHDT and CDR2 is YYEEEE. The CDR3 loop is CASSTRQGVVREKLFF. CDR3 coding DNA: TGTGCCAGCAGCACCCGACAAGGGGTTGTTCGTGAAAAACTGTTTTTT.

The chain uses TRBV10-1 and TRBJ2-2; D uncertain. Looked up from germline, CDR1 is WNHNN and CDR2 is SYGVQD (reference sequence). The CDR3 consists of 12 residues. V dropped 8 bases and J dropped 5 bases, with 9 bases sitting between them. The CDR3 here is CASGLYTGELFF. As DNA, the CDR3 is TGCGCCAGCGGGCTGTATACCGGGGAGCTGTTTTTT.

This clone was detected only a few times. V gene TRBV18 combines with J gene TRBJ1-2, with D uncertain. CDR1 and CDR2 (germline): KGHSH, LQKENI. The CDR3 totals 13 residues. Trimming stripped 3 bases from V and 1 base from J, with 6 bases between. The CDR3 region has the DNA TGTGCCAGCTCACCCGGGGTTAACTATGGCTACACCTTC. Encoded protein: CASSPGVNYGYTF.